These 14 T cell receptor beta chains came from one sample sequenced in a study of blood T cell repertoires in COVID-19. The table came from immunoSEQ multiplex PCR; TCRdb's copy has only in-frame clones and leaves some out. Seen here are over 200,000 clones, 86% observed once, and the top ten hold about 3%. The material sequenced was peripheral blood. The receptor source for this set is a young woman who had recovered from COVID-19.

The CDR3 nucleotides are TGTGCCAGCAGCAGTGAGGGCCAGGATCGTGGCAATCAGCCCCAGCATTTT. Translation gives CASSSEGQDRGNQPQHF. The V gene is TRBV21-1, the J gene TRBJ1-5. TRBV21-1 is reported as a pseudogene. The CDR3 runs to 17 residues.

CDR3 coding DNA: TGCGCCAGCAGCTGGGGACAGGCGAACACCGGGGAGCTGTTTTTT. Its protein product is CASSWGQANTGELFF. The rearrangement uses TRBV5-1 and TRBJ2-2; TRBD1 aligns across 8 bases. The CDR3 is made up of 15 amino acids. V shed 3 bases and J 0 bases; nucleotides not matched to a gene: 1. Germline assignment: CDR1 SGHRS and CDR2 YFSETQ.

This rearrangement joins TRBV5-1 to TRBJ2-2, with no clear D. Germline V CDR1 and CDR2: SGHRS, YFSETQ. The CDR3 consists of 13 residues. The V end was cut by 6 bases, the J end by 0 bases, with 6 bases between. The CDR3 protein is CASIPTNTGELFF. The CDR3 DNA reads TGCGCCAGCATCCCCACGAACACCGGGGAGCTGTTTTTT.

The J gene is TRBJ2-7, the V gene TRBV6-5; 7 bases fit TRBD1. The CDR3 runs 14 residues. Germline-derived CDR1 and CDR2 are MNHEY and SVGAGI. The V and J ends lost 5 bases and 2 bases, in that order; junction bases with no gene match: 6. The chain's CDR3 is CASSTRQGTYEQYF. The CDR3 DNA is TGTGCCAGCAGTACTCGACAGGGCACCTACGAGCAGTACTTC.

V usage is TRBV5-1 and J usage is TRBJ2-7; weak D call: TRBD2 (5 bases). Germline CDR1 SGHRS, CDR2 YFSETQ. The CDR3 is made up of 14 amino acids. V dropped 5 bases and J dropped 0 bases, with 12 bases sitting between them. The CDR3 nucleotides read TGCGCCAGCAGAGTGAACCGGGGCTCCTACGAGCAGTACTTC. Translating it yields CASRVNRGSYEQYF.

V is TRBV2 and J is TRBJ2-5, with D tentatively TRBD1 (5 bases). V lost 4 bases and J lost 0, with 9 bases in between. The CDR3 is 14 residues long. Per germline, CDR1 SNHLY and CDR2 FYNNEI. CDR3 in DNA: TGTGCCAGCAGTGGAGGACACAACCAAGAGACCCAGTACTTC. Translation gives CASSGGHNQETQYF.

The chain couples TRBV5-4 to TRBJ1-1; TRBD1 matches 7 bases. This CDR3 has 16 amino acids. Trimming removed 0 bases from V and 1 base from J; junction bases left unmatched: 6. Germline V gene data show CDR1 as SGHNT and CDR2 as YYREEE (reference sequence). The CDR3 loop reads CASSLAGQWENTEAFF. In DNA, the CDR3 is TGTGCCAGCAGCTTGGCGGGACAGTGGGAGAACACTGAAGCTTTCTTT.

J is TRBJ2-3 and V is TRBV20-1; 11 nucleotides match TRBD2. With V trimmed by 3 bases and J by 2 bases, 7 bases remained unmatched. Germline CDR1 reads DFQATT; CDR2 reads SNEGSKA (reference sequence). The CDR3 is made up of 16 amino acids. DNA of the CDR3: TGCAGTGCTAGTTCCACTAGCGGGGGTGTCACAGATACGCAGTATTTT. Amino acid sequence: CSASSTSGGVTDTQYF.

This clone was seen more than once but under ten times. The chain recombines TRBV13 with TRBJ1-2, with 9 bases matching TRBD1. The CDR3 totals 16 residues. The germline gives CDR1 PRHDT, CDR2 FYEKMQ (reference sequence). The trim removed 5 bases at V and 1 base at J, leaving 8 bases unmatched. CDR3 DNA: TGTGCCAGCAGCAAAAGGACAGGGGCGGTTAACTATGGCTACACCTTC. Protein: CASSKRTGAVNYGYTF.

The chain links TRBV3-1 (or the pseudogene TRBV3-2) to TRBJ2-1; TRBD2 aligns across 7 bases. CDR3 length: 14 residues. Germline lookup yields CDR1 LGHDT and CDR2 YNNKEL (reference sequence). V gave up 5 bases and J gave up 12 bases; unmatched junction bases: 13. The CDR3 region has the DNA TGTGCCAGCAGCACCTACCGCGGCCGCGGGGGGCAGTTCTTC. Translation: CASSTYRGRGGQFF.

This chain joins TRBV19 and TRBJ2-7; maybe TRBD2 (5 bases). Germline CDR1 reads LNHDA; CDR2 reads SQIVND (reference sequence). This CDR3 has 15 amino acids. Trimming took off 4 bases at V and 3 bases at J, with 16 bases between the two ends. In DNA form, the CDR3 reads TGTGCCAGTAGTAGCGGGCCCCCGGCCCTCTACGAGCAGTACTTC. This translates into CASSSGPPALYEQYF.

This sequence joins TRBV10-2 and TRBJ2-7, with TRBD1 identical over 9 bases. The J segment lost 3 bases and the V segment lost 6 bases, leaving 21 bases of the junction unmatched. The length of the CDR3 is 19 residues. Germline V lookup: CDR1 WSHSY, CDR2 SAAADI. Written as DNA, the CDR3 is TGCGCCAGCAGAGTCCTAGAGGACAGGGGCTATGGGCCTATCTACGAGCAGTACTTC. Translating it yields CASRVLEDRGYGPIYEQYF.

The chain joins TRBV4-2 to TRBJ2-2; 7 bases fit TRBD2. This CDR3 has 18 amino acids. Germline V CDR1 and CDR2: LGHNA, YNFKEQ. V dropped 0 bases and J dropped 2; count of bases not matched to a gene: 9. CDR3 region: CASSQERRRDYNTGELFF. The CDR3 nucleotides read TGTGCCAGCAGCCAAGAACGACGGCGGGACTACAACACCGGGGAGCTGTTTTTT.

In its sample, this clone was seen many times. The rearrangement uses TRBV9 and TRBJ2-5; 8 bases map to TRBD2. There are 16 residues in the CDR3. J was trimmed by 4 bases and V by 0 bases; bases with no gene match: 8. Germline values: CDR1 SGDLS, CDR2 YYNGEE. The CDR3 DNA is TGTGCCAGCAGCGTAGCCCCGGGGGCGGGGGGAGAGACCCAGTACTTC. Amino acid sequence: CASSVAPGAGGETQYF.